The next 21 T cell receptor beta chains were all read from a single sample in a study of cytomegalovirus exposure and HLA in healthy donors. 60 Vbeta and 13 Jbeta primers were used in PCR. Sequencing was performed with immunoSEQ multiplex PCR; in TCRdb, only in-frame clones are kept and a portion is missing. The sample has about 180,000 clones, over 70% seen once; the top ten hold just under 3%. The sequencing sample was made of PBMCs. Receptor source: a male donor in good health and CMV-seronegative.

CDR3 sequence reads: CASSWVGLRTDTQYF. CDR3 sequence (DNA): TGTGCCAGCTCCTGGGTGGGGCTTCGCACAGATACGCAGTATTTT. The chain recombines TRBV11-2 with TRBJ2-3; tentative D call: TRBD1 (5 bases). Germline CDR1 reads SGHAT; CDR2 reads FQNNGV. The CDR3 is 15 residues long. V gave up 8 bases and J gave up 1 base, with 16 bases separating them.

The rearrangement joins TRBV7-9 to TRBJ1-5, with a possible D match to TRBD1 (5 bases). V was pared by 0 bases and J by 2 bases, with 11 bases between. Germline CDR1 reads SEHNR; CDR2 reads FQNEAQ (reference sequence). This CDR3 is built from 16 residues. The CDR3 is CASSLARDSGNQPQHF. DNA of the CDR3: TGTGCCAGCAGCTTAGCCCGAGACAGCGGCAATCAGCCCCAGCATTTT.

The chain recombines TRBV7-9 with TRBJ1-5, with D uncertain. Germline V gene lookup returns CDR1 SEHNR and CDR2 FQNEAQ (reference sequence). Trimming stripped 0 bases from V and 0 bases from J, with 6 bases between. There are 15 residues in the CDR3. The CDR3 reads CASSLAGDSNQPQHF. For the CDR3, the DNA is TGTGCCAGCAGCTTAGCCGGGGATAGCAATCAGCCCCAGCATTTT.

V usage is TRBV4-1 and J usage is TRBJ1-1; D ambiguous. Germline V gives CDR1 MGHRA, CDR2 YSYEKL. The CDR3 has 13 residues. Trimming left V 1 base short and J 8 bases short, with 11 bases between. The chain's CDR3 is CASSQVSGSEAFF. The CDR3, as DNA: TGCGCCAGCAGCCAAGTTTCGGGATCCGAAGCTTTCTTT.

This sequence joins TRBV6-5 and TRBJ1-5; D is uncertain. V gave up 0 bases and J gave up 4 bases, with 10 bases separating them. The CDR3 covers 15 residues. CDR1 MNHEY and CDR2 SVGAGI come from the germline V gene. The CDR3 DNA follows: TGTGCCAGCAGTTACTCAGGCGGATGGAATCAGCCCCAGCATTTT. Translated, it gives CASSYSGGWNQPQHF.

This clone was counted a few times. The chain combines TRBV6-5 with TRBJ1-5; no clear D. Trimming left V 6 bases short and J 7 bases short, with 10 bases between. Germline-derived CDR1 and CDR2 are MNHEY and SVGAGI. This CDR3 is built from 12 residues. The CDR3 coding sequence is TGTGCCAGCAGAACAGATCAACAGCCCCAGCATTTT. This sequence encodes CASRTDQQPQHF.

The V and J genes are TRBV30 and TRBJ2-5; D call uncertain. The V gene lost 0 bases and the J gene lost 5 bases, with 10 bases spanning the gap. The CDR3 is made up of 13 amino acids. Germline CDR1 reads GTSNPN; CDR2 reads SVGIG (reference sequence). The CDR3 loop reads CAWSVPGFETQYF. In DNA, the CDR3 is TGTGCCTGGAGTGTACCGGGTTTTGAGACCCAGTACTTC.

The chain links TRBV19 to TRBJ2-7; 8 bases line up with TRBD2. Looked up from germline, CDR1 is LNHDA and CDR2 is SQIVND (reference sequence). CDR3 size: 15 residues. J gave up 2 bases and V 2 bases, and 5 bases lay outside the gene matches. CDR3: CASSITLAGTYEQYF. The CDR3, as DNA: TGTGCCAGTAGTATAACGCTAGCGGGTACCTACGAGCAGTACTTC.

The chain couples TRBV6-5 to TRBJ1-1; TRBD1 might be the D (6 bases). Germline loops: CDR1 MNHEY, CDR2 SVGAGI. CDR3 length equals 15 residues. Trimming left V 4 bases short and J 1 base short, with 13 bases between. CDR3 sequence reads: CASSSLLQGNTEAFF. CDR3 bases: TGTGCCAGCAGTTCACTCCTACAGGGGAACACTGAAGCTTTCTTT.

This clone has a single count. V gene TRBV18 combines with J gene TRBJ2-1; 8 bases are a match to TRBD2. J was trimmed by 4 bases and V by 0 bases; bases with no gene match: 2. This CDR3 region has 15 residues. Looked up from germline, CDR1 is KGHSH and CDR2 is LQKENI. This CDR3 reads CASSPPASGYNEQFF. CDR3 nucleotide sequence: TGTGCCAGCTCACCACCGGCTAGCGGGTACAATGAGCAGTTCTTC.

The chain has TRBV19 and TRBJ1-5, with D perhaps matching TRBD1 (6 bases). Germline CDR1 is LNHDA and CDR2 is SQIVND (reference sequence). V was pared by 7 bases and J by 0 bases, with 16 bases between. The CDR3 is 16 residues long. As DNA, the CDR3 is TGTGCCAGTAATTCACCAAGGGGGTATAGCAATCAGCCCCAGCATTTT. This gives the protein CASNSPRGYSNQPQHF.

This clone was counted a single time. V is TRBV4-2 and J is TRBJ2-7, with D perhaps matching TRBD1 (6 bases). Looked up from germline, CDR1 is LGHNA and CDR2 is YNFKEQ. The CDR3 totals 14 residues. Trimming stripped 2 bases from V and 4 bases from J, with 12 bases between. Here the CDR3 reads CASSQLQGRYEQYF. Here the CDR3 DNA reads TGTGCCAGCAGCCAACTACAGGGTAGGTACGAGCAGTACTTC.

The chain links TRBV30 to TRBJ1-6; maybe TRBD1 (5 bases). Germline values: CDR1 GTSNPN, CDR2 SVGIG (reference sequence). The CDR3 covers 18 residues. V was trimmed by 3 bases and J by 0 bases, leaving 18 bases between them. The CDR3 region has the DNA TGTGCCTGGAGGACAGATAAGAAATGGAGCTCCTATAATTCACCCCTCCACTTT. Translated, it gives CAWRTDKKWSSYNSPLHF. The complete variable domain, with remaining parts taken from reference TRBV30 and TRBJ1-6, reads SQTIHQWPATLVQPVGSPLSLECTVEGTSNPNLYWYRQAAGRGLQLLFYSVGIGQISSEVPQNLSASRPQDRQFILSSKKLLLSDSGFYLCAWRTDKKWSSYNSPLHFGNGTRLTVT.

This sequence joins TRBV2 and TRBJ2-3; TRBD2 matches 11 bases. Germline CDR1 is SNHLY and CDR2 is FYNNEI. Losses at the gene ends were 5 bases for V and 4 bases for J; bases not matched to a gene: 17. This CDR3 spans 19 amino acids. The chain's CDR3 is CASSKNIETSGDEADTQYF. The DNA of the CDR3 is TGTGCCAGCAGTAAAAACATAGAGACTAGCGGGGATGAAGCAGATACGCAGTATTTT.

This clone was seen only a few times. The chain recombines TRBV29-1 with TRBJ2-3; 8 nucleotides match TRBD2. V gave up 8 bases and J gave up 5 bases; unmatched junction bases: 12. This CDR3 contains 14 residues. In germline, CDR1 is SQVTM, CDR2 ANQGSEA. CDR3 amino acids: CSSPGLGVGDTQYF. CDR3 DNA sequence: TGCAGCTCTCCGGGACTAGGGGTGGGAGATACGCAGTATTTT.

The chain employs TRBV7-9 and TRBJ1-5; D gene uncertain. Trimming removed 2 bases from V and 4 bases from J, with 3 bases in between. Germline values: CDR1 SEHNR, CDR2 FQNEAQ (reference sequence). This CDR3 region has 12 residues. CDR3 region: CASSLQNQPQHF. The CDR3 DNA sequence: TGTGCCAGCAGCTTACAGAATCAGCCCCAGCATTTT. Drawing the rest from reference TRBV7-9 and TRBJ1-5, the complete variable domain is DTGVSQNPRHKITKRGQNVTFRCDPISEHNRLYWYRQTLGQGPEFLTYFQNEAQLEKSRLLSDRFSAERPKGSFSTLEIQRTEQGDSAMYLCASSLQNQPQHFGDGTRLSIL.

J is TRBJ1-1 and V is TRBV9, with D uncertain. Trimming left V 4 bases short and J 0 bases short, with 16 bases between. The length of the CDR3 is 16 residues. Germline V gene sequence: CDR1 SGDLS, CDR2 YYNGEE. The DNA of the CDR3 is TGTGCCAGCAGCCCTTGGACGGCGCGGGTGAACACTGAAGCTTTCTTT. Translation gives CASSPWTARVNTEAFF.

The chain links TRBV9 to TRBJ2-3; D uncertain. This CDR3 region has 11 residues. Between the trimmed V and J ends, which lost 4 bases and 6 bases, there was a span of 6 bases. The germline gives CDR1 SGDLS, CDR2 YYNGEE. Written as DNA, the CDR3 is TGTGCCAGCAGCCCCGTCGATACGCAGTATTTT. Amino acid sequence: CASSPVDTQYF.

The table lists this clone with a few counts. The junction shows a germline mismatch at one end, possibly a read error. The V and J genes are TRBV7-9 and TRBJ2-7; no reliable D call. The CDR3 consists of 11 residues. The germline V gene has CDR1 SEHNR and CDR2 FQNEAQ (reference sequence). The DNA for the CDR3 is TGTTCCAGCAGCTCTTCCTACGAGCAGTACTTC. Translating it yields CSSSSSYEQYF. The whole variable domain, remainder taken from reference TRBV7-9 and TRBJ2-7, is DTGVSQNPRHKITKRGQNVTFRCDPISEHNRLYWYRQTLGQGPEFLTYFQNEAQLEKSRLLSDRFSAERPKGSFSTLEIQRTEQGDSAMYLCSSSSSYEQYFGPGTRLTVT.

The chain links TRBV19 to TRBJ1-1, with D unclear. V was trimmed by 4 bases and J by 1 base, leaving 10 bases between them. Germline lookup yields CDR1 LNHDA and CDR2 SQIVND (reference sequence). The CDR3 is made up of 14 amino acids. CDR3 residues: CASSKQTSNTEAFF. In DNA, the CDR3 is TGTGCCAGTAGTAAACAGACCTCGAACACTGAAGCTTTCTTT.

Only one count was recorded for this clone. The chain couples TRBV15 to TRBJ2-1; 11 bases match TRBD2. The CDR3 spans 12 residues. Germline assignment: CDR1 LNHNV and CDR2 YYDKDF (reference sequence). V lost 9 bases, J lost 10 bases, and 5 bases stayed unmatched. The CDR3, as DNA: TGTGCCACTAGCGGGAGGGCGCGCGAGCAGTTCTTC. Encoded protein: CATSGRAREQFF. Together with reference TRBV15 and TRBJ2-1, the CDR3 gives the full variable domain: DAMVIQNPRYQVTQFGKPVTLSCSQTLNHNVMYWYQQKSSQAPKLLFHYYDKDFNNEADTPDNFQSRRPNTSFCFLDIRSPGLGDTAMYLCATSGRAREQFFGPGTRLTVL.